The rows below give T cell receptor beta chains drawn from one sample of a study of preoperative IRX-2 immunotherapy in early breast cancer. Using immunoSEQ multiplex PCR, the repertoire was profiled, and TCRdb retains in-frame clones only, with some absent. The data show about 23,000 clones, over 75% seen once. The starting material was tumor tissue, obtained after IRX-2 immunotherapy. The source is a human donor with breast cancer. Each CDR3 is given with its conserved first and last residue. D genes are given only for firm matches. The size entry is marked missing in some rows and otherwise reads once, few, many or a size class.

v_call	j_call	d_call	clone_size	cdr3_nt	cdr3_aa
TRBV7-6	TRBJ2-1	TRBD2	once	TGTGCCAGCAGCTCGAGCGGGAGTAACCCCCACAATGAGCAGTTCTTC	CASSSSGSNPHNEQFF
TRBV29-1	TRBJ2-1	TRBD2	NA	TGCAGCGCTGGGGGGGTGGAGTACAATGAGCAGTTCTTC	CSAGGVEYNEQFF
TRBV2	TRBJ1-2	NA	NA	TGTGCCAGCAGTGCCGGACAAGGCCATGGCTACACCTTC	CASSAGQGHGYTF
TRBV6-1	TRBJ2-7	NA	NA	TGTGCCAGCAGTGAAGGTACAGCCCCGACCTACGAGCAGTACTTC	CASSEGTAPTYEQYF
TRBV18	TRBJ2-7	TRBD1	NA	TGTGCCAGCGACGGGACAGGGGCTGGGTACGAGCAGTACTTC	CASDGTGAGYEQYF
TRBV29-1	TRBJ2-7	TRBD2	NA	TGCAGCGTTGAAGGGGTAGCGGGAGGCGACGAGCAGTACTTC	CSVEGVAGGDEQYF
TRBV9	TRBJ2-5	TRBD2	NA	TGTGCCAGCAGCGTAGGACTAGCGGGAGGGTCTAGGAGGGTCGAAGAGACCCAGTACTTC	CASSVGLAGGSRRVEETQYF
TRBV7-9	TRBJ2-7	NA	once	TGTGCCAGCAGCCGCGGGTCCACCTACGAGCAGTACTTC	CASSRGSTYEQYF
TRBV7-2	TRBJ2-3	TRBD2	NA	TGTGCCAGCAGCTTATACGGGGGGGCAGCAGATACGCAGTATTTT	CASSLYGGAADTQYF
TRBV6-1	TRBJ1-1	TRBD1	once	TGTGCCAGCAGTGAAGCGATGGGACAGGGGGCAAACACTGAAGCTTTCTTT	CASSEAMGQGANTEAFF
TRBV7-2	TRBJ1-5	NA	NA	TGTGCCAGCAGCACCCAGGGTCTTCAGCCCCAGCATTTT	CASSTQGLQPQHF
TRBV2	TRBJ2-3	TRBD2	NA	TGTGCCAGCAGTACCGGACTAGCGGGGGTCGCAGATACGCAGTATTTT	CASSTGLAGVADTQYF
TRBV23-1	TRBJ2-7	TRBD1	NA	TGCGCCAGCAGTCAAATGGGACAGCTCTCCTACGAGCAGTACTTC	CASSQMGQLSYEQYF
TRBV9	TRBJ2-7	NA	NA	TGTGCCAGCAGCCCCGGGGCCCTCGCCTACGAGCAGTACTTC	CASSPGALAYEQYF
TRBV28	TRBJ2-1	TRBD2	NA	TGTGCCAGCAGTTTATGGGCTAGCGGGTCCTACAATGAGCAGTTCTTC	CASSLWASGSYNEQFF
TRBV2	TRBJ2-1	NA	once	TGTGCCAGCGGGGACTCGGCTAGGAGGGAGCAGTTCTTC	CASGDSARREQFF
TRBV11-2	TRBJ1-6	NA	once	TGTGCCAGCAGTAGCTCCTATAATTCACCCCTCCACTTT	CASSSSYNSPLHF
TRBV7-2	TRBJ2-3	TRBD2	once	TGTGCCAGCAGAAAAACTAGCGGGGGCACAGATACGCAGTATTTT	CASRKTSGGTDTQYF
TRBV25-1	TRBJ2-7	NA	NA	TGTGCCAGCAGTGAATATGGGGGGTCTCAGGGCGAGCAGTACTTC	CASSEYGGSQGEQYF
TRBV13	TRBJ2-2	NA	NA	TGTGCCAGCAGGATCCTCGGGGGGCTGAGCACCGGGGAGCTGTTTTTT	CASRILGGLSTGELFF
TRBV18	TRBJ2-7	NA	NA	TGTGCCAGCTCCCAGGGGGGTCGGTACGAGCAGTACTTC	CASSQGGRYEQYF
TRBV5-4	TRBJ2-3	TRBD1	NA	TGTGCCAGCAGCTTACAACAGGGGCGCACAGATACGCAGTATTTT	CASSLQQGRTDTQYF
TRBV15	TRBJ2-7	NA	NA	TGTGCCACCAGTCCGGGACGGAGCTACGAGCAGTACTTC	CATSPGRSYEQYF
TRBV28	TRBJ2-7	NA	NA	TGTGCCAGCAGTTTTAAAAACAGGCGCTCCGAGCAGTACTTC	CASSFKNRRSEQYF
TRBV6-6	TRBJ2-5	NA	NA	TGTGCCAGCAGTTACTGGGAGATCGAGACCCAGTACTTC	CASSYWEIETQYF
TRBV5-4	TRBJ2-7	NA	NA	TGTGCCAGCAGCTTCCCGGGAGCCCGCTCCTACGAGCAGTACTTC	CASSFPGARSYEQYF
TRBV6-6	TRBJ2-5	TRBD2	once	TGTGCCAGCACCTCTAGCGGGAGGGGAGAGACCCAGTACTTC	CASTSSGRGETQYF
TRBV7-2	TRBJ1-3	NA	few	TGTGCCAGCAGCTTAGCCACAGCATTCGGCAGCATGGTAACTGGAAACACCATATATTTT	CASSLATAFGSMVTGNTIYF
TRBV19	TRBJ2-3	NA	NA	TGTGCCAGTAGTATTGGGGACCCCGGGGCCGGCAGAGATACGCAGTATTTT	CASSIGDPGAGRDTQYF
TRBV30	TRBJ2-1	NA	NA	TGTGCCTGGTCCTTCGCCAATGAGCAGTTCTTC	CAWSFANEQFF
TRBV29-1	TRBJ2-2	TRBD2	NA	TGCAGCGTTTTAGCGGGGGACACCGGGGAGCTGTTTTTT	CSVLAGDTGELFF
TRBV2	TRBJ2-5	NA	NA	TGTGCCAGCTGGGTGATCCGGGAGACCCAGTACTTC	CASWVIRETQYF
TRBV10-3	TRBJ1-6	TRBD1	few	TGTGCCATCAGCACAGGGGGGGATTCACCCCTCCACTTT	CAISTGGDSPLHF
TRBV30	TRBJ1-6	NA	medium-sized	TGTGCCTGGAAGAGGGGAGGATCTCCTTCACCCCTCCACTTT	CAWKRGGSPSPLHF
TRBV5-4	TRBJ2-3	TRBD2	few	TGTGCCAGCAGCTTGGGGACTAGCGGGGATACGCAGTATTTT	CASSLGTSGDTQYF
TRBV29-1	TRBJ1-2	TRBD1	few	TGCAGCGTTGATCGGACAGGGGACTATGGCTACACCTTC	CSVDRTGDYGYTF
TRBV18	TRBJ2-2	NA	NA	TGTGCCAGCTCAAACAGGGCATTCAACCACGGGGAGCTGTTTTTT	CASSNRAFNHGELFF